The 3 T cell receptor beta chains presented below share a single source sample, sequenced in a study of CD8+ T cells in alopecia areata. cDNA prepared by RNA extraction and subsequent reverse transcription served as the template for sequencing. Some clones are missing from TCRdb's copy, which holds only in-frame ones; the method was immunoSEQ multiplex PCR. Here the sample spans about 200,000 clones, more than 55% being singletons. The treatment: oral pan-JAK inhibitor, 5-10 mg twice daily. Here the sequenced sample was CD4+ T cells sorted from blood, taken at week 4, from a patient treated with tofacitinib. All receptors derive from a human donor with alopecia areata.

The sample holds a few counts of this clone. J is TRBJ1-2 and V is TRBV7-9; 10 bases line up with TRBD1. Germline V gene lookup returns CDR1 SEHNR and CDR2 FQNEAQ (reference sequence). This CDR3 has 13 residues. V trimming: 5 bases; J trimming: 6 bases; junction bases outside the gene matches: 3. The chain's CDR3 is CASSPDRGDGYTF. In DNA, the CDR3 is TGTGCCAGCAGCCCGGACAGGGGGGATGGCTACACCTTC.

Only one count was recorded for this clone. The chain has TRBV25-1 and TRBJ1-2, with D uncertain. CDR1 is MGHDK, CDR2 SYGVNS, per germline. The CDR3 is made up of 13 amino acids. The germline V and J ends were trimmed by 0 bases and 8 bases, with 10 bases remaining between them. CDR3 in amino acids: CASSEYAGHGYTF. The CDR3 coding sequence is TGTGCCAGCAGTGAATATGCAGGCCACGGCTACACCTTC.

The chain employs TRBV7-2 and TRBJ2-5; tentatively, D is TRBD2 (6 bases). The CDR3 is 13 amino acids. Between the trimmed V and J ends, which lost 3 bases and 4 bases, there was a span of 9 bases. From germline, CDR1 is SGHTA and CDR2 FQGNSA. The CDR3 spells CASSFGGAETQYF. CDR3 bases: TGTGCCAGCAGCTTTGGCGGGGCAGAGACCCAGTACTTC.